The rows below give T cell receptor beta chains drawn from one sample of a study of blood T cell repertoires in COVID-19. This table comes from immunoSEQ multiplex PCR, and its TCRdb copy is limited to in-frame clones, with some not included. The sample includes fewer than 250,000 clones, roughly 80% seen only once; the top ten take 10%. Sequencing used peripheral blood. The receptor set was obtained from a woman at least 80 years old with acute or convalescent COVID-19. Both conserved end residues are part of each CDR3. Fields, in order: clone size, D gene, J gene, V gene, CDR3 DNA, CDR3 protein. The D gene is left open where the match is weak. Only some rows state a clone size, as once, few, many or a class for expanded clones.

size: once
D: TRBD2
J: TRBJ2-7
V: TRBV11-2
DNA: TGTGCCAGCAGCCTAGCGGGAGGGTGGGCCTACGAGCAGTACTTC
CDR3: CASSLAGGWAYEQYF

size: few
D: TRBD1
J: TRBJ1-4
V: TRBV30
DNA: TGTGCCTGGAGGTTATCGACAGGGGGCGAAAAACTGTTTTTT
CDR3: CAWRLSTGGEKLFF

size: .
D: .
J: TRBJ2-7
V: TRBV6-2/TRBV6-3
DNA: TGTGCCAGCAGTTACTCGTGGGCCGGGATGAAATCGGTCTACGAGCAGTACTTC
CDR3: CASSYSWAGMKSVYEQYF

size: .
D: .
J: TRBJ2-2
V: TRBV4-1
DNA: TGCGCCAGCAGCCAGACCCACCGGGGAGACACCGGGGAGCTGTTTTTT
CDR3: CASSQTHRGDTGELFF

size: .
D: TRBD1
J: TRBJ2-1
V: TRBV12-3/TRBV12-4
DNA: TGTGCCAGCAGTCAGGGGGCGCGAAATGAGCAGTTCTTC
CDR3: CASSQGARNEQFF

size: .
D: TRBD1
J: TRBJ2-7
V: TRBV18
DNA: TGTGCCAGCTCACGGGACAGGGGTGGCGAGCAGTACTTC
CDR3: CASSRDRGGEQYF

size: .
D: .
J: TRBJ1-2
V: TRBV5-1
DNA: TGCGCCAGCAGCTTGGGGGCAGGGGCGCAAGACTATGGCTACACCTTC
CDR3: CASSLGAGAQDYGYTF

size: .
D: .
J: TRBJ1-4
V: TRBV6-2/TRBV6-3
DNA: TGTGCCAGCAGTCGGACAGCTTCAACTAATGAAAAACTGTTTTTT
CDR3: CASSRTASTNEKLFF

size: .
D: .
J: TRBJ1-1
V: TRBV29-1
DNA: TGCAGCGTTTTTTTGGACAAAACTCGAACTGAAGCTTTCTTT
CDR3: CSVFLDKTRTEAFF

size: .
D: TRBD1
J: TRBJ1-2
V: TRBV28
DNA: TGTGCCAGCAGTCCCCTGACAGGGTTTAACTATGGCTACACCTTC
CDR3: CASSPLTGFNYGYTF

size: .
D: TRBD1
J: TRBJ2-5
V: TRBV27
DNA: TGTGCCAGCAGTCCTCTAGGGACAGGGCGTGTAGAGACCCAGTACTTC
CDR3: CASSPLGTGRVETQYF

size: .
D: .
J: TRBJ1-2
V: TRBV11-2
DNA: TGTGCCAGCTTCTCAGGAATCTATGGCTACACCTTC
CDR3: CASFSGIYGYTF

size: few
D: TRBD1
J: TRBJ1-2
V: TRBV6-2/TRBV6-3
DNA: TGTGCCAGCAGTTACGGGGACAGGATCTATGGCTACACCTTC
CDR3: CASSYGDRIYGYTF

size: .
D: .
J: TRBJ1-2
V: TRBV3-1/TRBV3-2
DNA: TGTGCCAGCAGCCAATCCCTCGGGACTGACTATGGCTACACCTTC
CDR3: CASSQSLGTDYGYTF

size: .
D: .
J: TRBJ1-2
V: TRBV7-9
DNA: TGTGCCAGCAGTCCCAGGGCCATTGAGGTCTTGGGCTACACCTTC
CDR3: CASSPRAIEVLGYTF

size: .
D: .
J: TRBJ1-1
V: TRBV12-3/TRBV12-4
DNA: TGTGCCAGCAGGAGGAGAACTGAAGCTTTCTTT
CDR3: CASRRRTEAFF

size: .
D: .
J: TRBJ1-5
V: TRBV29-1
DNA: TGCAGCGTGGGAGGGAGCGAAAATCAGCCCCAGCATTTT
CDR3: CSVGGSENQPQHF

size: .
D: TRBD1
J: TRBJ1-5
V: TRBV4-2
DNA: TGTGCCAGCAGCCAAAGTAAGGGGGCCTATCAGCCCCAGCATTTT
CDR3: CASSQSKGAYQPQHF

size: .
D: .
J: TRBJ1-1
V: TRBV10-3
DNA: TGTGCCATCAGTGAGTTGGGGGGGATGAACACTGAAGCTTTCTTT
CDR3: CAISELGGMNTEAFF

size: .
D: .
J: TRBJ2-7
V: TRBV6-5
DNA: TGTGCCAGCACGGGATCGTTCCTAGGCGAGCAGTACTTC
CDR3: CASTGSFLGEQYF

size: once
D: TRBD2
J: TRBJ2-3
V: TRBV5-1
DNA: TGCGCCAGCAGCTTGGAGGGCCGACTAGCCTCAGATACGCAGTATTTT
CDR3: CASSLEGRLASDTQYF

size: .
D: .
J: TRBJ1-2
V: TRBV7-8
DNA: TGTGCCAGCAGCTTAGGGGCAGGCTCCCTCTATGGCTACACCTTC
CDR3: CASSLGAGSLYGYTF

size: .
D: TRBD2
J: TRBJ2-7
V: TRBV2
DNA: TGTGCCAGCAGGATTACTAGCGGCGACGAGCAGTACTTC
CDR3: CASRITSGDEQYF

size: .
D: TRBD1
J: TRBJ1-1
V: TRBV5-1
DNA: TGCGCCAGCAGCCTCAGACAGGGAAATACTGAAGCTTTCTTT
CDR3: CASSLRQGNTEAFF

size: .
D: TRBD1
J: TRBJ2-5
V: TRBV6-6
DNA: TGTGCCAGCAGTTACTTCCAGGGGGACCAAGAGACCCAGTACTTC
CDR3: CASSYFQGDQETQYF

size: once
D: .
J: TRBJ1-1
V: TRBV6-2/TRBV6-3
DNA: TGTGCCAGCAGTTACTTGCGGGTGAACACTGAAGCTTTCTTT
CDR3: CASSYLRVNTEAFF

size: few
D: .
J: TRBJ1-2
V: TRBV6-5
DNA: TGTGCCAGCAGTCTTCATCGGGGGGGCCATATTGGCTACACCTTC
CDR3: CASSLHRGGHIGYTF

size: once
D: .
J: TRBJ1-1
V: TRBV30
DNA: TGTGCCTGGAGTGTACACCAGAAACAGGGACCCTACGCGGTGAACACTGAAGCTTTCTTT
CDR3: CAWSVHQKQGPYAVNTEAFF

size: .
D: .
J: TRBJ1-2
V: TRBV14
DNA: TGTGCCAGCAGCCACAACAGAGACTATGGCTACACCTTC
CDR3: CASSHNRDYGYTF

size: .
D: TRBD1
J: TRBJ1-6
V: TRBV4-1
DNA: TGCGCCAGCAGCCACTTAGAGGGACAGCAAAATTCACCCCTCCACTTT
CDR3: CASSHLEGQQNSPLHF

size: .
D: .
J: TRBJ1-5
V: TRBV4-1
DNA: TGCGCCAGCAGCTCAGATTACAGGGTGAGCAATCAGCCCCAGCATTTT
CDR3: CASSSDYRVSNQPQHF

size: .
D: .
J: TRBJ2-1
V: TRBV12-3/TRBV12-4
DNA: TGTGCCAGCAGTCCCCCTGGCCTCAATGAGCAGTTCTTC
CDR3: CASSPPGLNEQFF

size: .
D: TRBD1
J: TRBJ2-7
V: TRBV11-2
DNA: TGTGCCAGCAGCCACCACAGGGGATCCTCCCCCTACGAGCAGTACTTC
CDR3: CASSHHRGSSPYEQYF

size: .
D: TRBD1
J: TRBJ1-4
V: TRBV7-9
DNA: TGTGCCAGCAGGGACAGGGGGGATTCTAATGAAAAACTGTTTTTT
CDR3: CASRDRGDSNEKLFF

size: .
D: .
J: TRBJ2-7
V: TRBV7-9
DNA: TGTGCCAGCATCACTAAGGCAGGGTGGCAAAACAGGCTCTACGAGCAGTACTTC
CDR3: CASITKAGWQNRLYEQYF

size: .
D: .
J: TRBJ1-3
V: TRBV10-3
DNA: TGTGCCATCACTGGGACACCTCGTGGAAACACCATATATTTT
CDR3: CAITGTPRGNTIYF